This TCR beta chain derives from a study of shared clonotypes between healthy human individuals. General study results and limits: In four donors, approximately 5% of naive CD4 clonotypes appeared in common. Estimated clonotype richness was generally higher in naive than memory subsets. Generation probabilities of non-shared clonotypes were lower (relative to those shared by all four donors).

This CDR3 spans 15 amino acids. Germline V gives CDR1 SGHTA, CDR2 FQGTGA. The junction had 4 bases not matched to a gene; V was cut back by 5 bases and J by 1 base. In the case of this clone: Antigen unknown.

Here immunoSEQ multiplex PCR was the method, and the copy in TCRdb shows in-frame clones only, minus some. The data show about 600,000 clones, roughly 97% seen once. This chain links TRBV7-3 with TRBJ2-1, with 8 nucleotides matching TRBD1. The sequenced sample consisted of naive CD4+ T cells sorted from blood. Specified subset: CD45RA+ positively selected. The sequence derives from a woman aged 25 to 39 in good health. The CDR3 region is CASSRQGLSYNEQFF. The CDR3 DNA reads TGTGCCAGCAGCAGACAGGGGCTTTCCTACAATGAGCAGTTCTTC.